The present T cell receptor beta chain was sequenced within a study of T-cell reconstitution after alpha-beta-depleted transplantation in children (dated by TCRdb to about 2016). For context, the study as a whole: T-cell immune reconstitution after TCRalphabeta/CD19-depleted allogeneic hematopoietic cell transplantation in children was quantitatively tracked in the study by means of TCR repertoire profiling.

Libraries were built with PCR. Sequenced using an Illumina HiSeq 2500. To normalize quantification of the TCRbeta repertoire, the TCR libraries were built with molecular barcoding that relied on unique molecular identifiers. TCRdb reworked the public reads: Q25 trimming with fastp, MiXCR clone assembly, productive beta chains retained. Rows with one shared CDR3 protein collapse into an entry with the most common genes and DNA. A total of nearly 400,000 distinct CDR3 sequences appear in this sample, roughly 20% of them only once. 3.8% of the sample lies in the top ten. This clonotype has more than one count but fewer than ten. This clone's antigen is unknown. No base qualities exist here, and no much larger clone lies one base off it. Including cysteine and phenylalanine, the CDR3 has 14 amino acids. Only the CDR3 region is kept as DNA, spanning 42 bases read in frame from base 1. CDR1 is given as MNHEY and CDR2 as SMNVEV, both from the germline V gene (reference sequence). Trimming removed 3 bases from V and 2 bases from J, leaving 11 bases between the germline ends.

The chain couples TRBV27 to TRBJ2-7; the D gene cannot be resolved beyond TRBD1 or TRBD2, each matching 5 bases. This receptor was taken from a human donor who donated a stem cell graft to a child with acute myeloid leukemia. The material sequenced was PBMCs from the stem cell graft donor, taken from the stem cell graft. The DNA sequence is as follows: TGTGCCAGCAGTTTGGGGGACCCAACCTACGAGCAGTACTTC. Its protein reads: CASSLGDPTYEQYF.